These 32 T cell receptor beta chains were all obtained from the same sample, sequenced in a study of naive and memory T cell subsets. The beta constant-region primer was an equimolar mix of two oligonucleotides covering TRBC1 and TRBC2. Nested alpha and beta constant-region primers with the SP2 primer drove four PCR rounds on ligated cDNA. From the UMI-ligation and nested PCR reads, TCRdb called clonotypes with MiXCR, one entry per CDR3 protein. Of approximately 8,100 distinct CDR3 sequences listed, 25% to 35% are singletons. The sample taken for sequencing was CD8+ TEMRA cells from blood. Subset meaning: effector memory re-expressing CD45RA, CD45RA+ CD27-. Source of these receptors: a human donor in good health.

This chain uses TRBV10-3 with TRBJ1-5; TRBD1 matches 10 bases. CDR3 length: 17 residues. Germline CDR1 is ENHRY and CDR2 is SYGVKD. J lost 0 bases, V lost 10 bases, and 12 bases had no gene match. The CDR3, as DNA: TGTGCCACCCAAGACAGGGGGCAGGGGTATAGCAATCAGCCCCAGCATTTT. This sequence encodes CATQDRGQGYSNQPQHF.

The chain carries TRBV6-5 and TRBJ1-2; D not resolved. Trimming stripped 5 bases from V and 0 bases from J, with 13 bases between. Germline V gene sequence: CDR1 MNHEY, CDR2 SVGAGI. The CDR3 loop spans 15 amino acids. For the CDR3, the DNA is TGTGCCAGCAGTCTCCAGACCGGGACTAACTATGGCTACACCTTC. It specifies CASSLQTGTNYGYTF.

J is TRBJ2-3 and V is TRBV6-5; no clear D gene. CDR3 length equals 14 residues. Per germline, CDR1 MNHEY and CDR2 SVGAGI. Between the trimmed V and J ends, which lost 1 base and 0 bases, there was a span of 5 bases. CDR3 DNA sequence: TGTGCCAGCAGTTACTTAGACAGCACAGATACGCAGTATTTT. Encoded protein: CASSYLDSTDTQYF.

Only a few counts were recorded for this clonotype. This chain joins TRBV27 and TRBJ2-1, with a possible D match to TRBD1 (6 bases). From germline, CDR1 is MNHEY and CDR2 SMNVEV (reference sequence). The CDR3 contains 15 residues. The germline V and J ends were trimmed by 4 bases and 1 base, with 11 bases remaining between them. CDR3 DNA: TGTGCCAGCAGTTCTCTACAGGGTTCCTACAATGAGCAGTTCTTC. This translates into CASSSLQGSYNEQFF.

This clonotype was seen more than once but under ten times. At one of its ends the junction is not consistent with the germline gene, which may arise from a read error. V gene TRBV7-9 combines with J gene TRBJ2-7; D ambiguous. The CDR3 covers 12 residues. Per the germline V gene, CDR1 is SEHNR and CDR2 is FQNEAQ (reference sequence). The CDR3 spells CASSLGSGQTLF. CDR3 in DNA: TGTGCCAGCAGCTTAGGTTCCGGGCAGACGCTGTTC.

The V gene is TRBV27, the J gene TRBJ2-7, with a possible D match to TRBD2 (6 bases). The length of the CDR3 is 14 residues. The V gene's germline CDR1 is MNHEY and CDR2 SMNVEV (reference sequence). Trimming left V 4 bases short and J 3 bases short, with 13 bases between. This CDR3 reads CASSSGLGFYEQYF. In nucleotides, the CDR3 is TGTGCCAGCAGTTCGGGACTTGGGTTCTACGAGCAGTACTTC.

The CDR3 reads CASSQAFGQPQHF. CDR3 DNA sequence: TGTGCCAGCAGCCAAGCCTTCGGTCAGCCCCAGCATTTT. This chain connects TRBV14 to TRBJ1-5, with unresolved D. The V gene lost 1 base and the J gene lost 6 bases, with 7 bases spanning the gap. In germline, CDR1 is SGHDN, CDR2 FVKESK. The CDR3 sequence is 13 residues long. The variable domain in full, completed from reference TRBV14 and TRBJ1-5, reads EAGVTQFPSHSVIEKGQTVTLRCDPISGHDNLYWYRRVMGKEIKFLLHFVKESKQDESGMPNNRFLAERTGGTYSTLKVQPAELEDSGVYFCASSQAFGQPQHFGDGTRLSIL.

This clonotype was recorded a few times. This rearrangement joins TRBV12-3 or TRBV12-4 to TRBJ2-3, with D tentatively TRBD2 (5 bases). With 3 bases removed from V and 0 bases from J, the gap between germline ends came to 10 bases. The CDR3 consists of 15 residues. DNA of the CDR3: TGTGCCAGCAGTTTTCAAGCGGTTAGCACAGATACGCAGTATTTT. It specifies CASSFQAVSTDTQYF.

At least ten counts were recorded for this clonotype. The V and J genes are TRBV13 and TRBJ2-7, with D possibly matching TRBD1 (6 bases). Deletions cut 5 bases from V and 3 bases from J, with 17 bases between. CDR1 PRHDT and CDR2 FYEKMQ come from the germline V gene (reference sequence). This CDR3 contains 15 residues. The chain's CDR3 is CASSPTPGANYEQYF. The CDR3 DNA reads TGTGCCAGCAGCCCAACCCCAGGGGCAAACTACGAGCAGTACTTC. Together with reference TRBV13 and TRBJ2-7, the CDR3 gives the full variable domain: AAGVIQSPRHLIKEKRETATLKCYPIPRHDTVYWYQQGPGQDPQFLISFYEKMQSDKGSIPDRFSAQQFSDYHSELNMSSLELGDSALYFCASSPTPGANYEQYFGPGTRLTVT.

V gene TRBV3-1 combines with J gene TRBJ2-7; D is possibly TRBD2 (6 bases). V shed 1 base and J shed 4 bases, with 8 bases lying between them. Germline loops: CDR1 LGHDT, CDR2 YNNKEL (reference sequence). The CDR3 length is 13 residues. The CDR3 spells CASSQGLGYEQYF. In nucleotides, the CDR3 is TGTGCCAGCAGCCAAGGACTAGGGTACGAGCAGTACTTC.

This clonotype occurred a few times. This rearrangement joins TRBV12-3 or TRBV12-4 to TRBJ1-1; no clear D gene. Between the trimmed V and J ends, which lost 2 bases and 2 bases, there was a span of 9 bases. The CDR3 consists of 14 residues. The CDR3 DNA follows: TGTGCCAGCAGTTTAAGTCCCCTAAACACTGAAGCTTTCTTT. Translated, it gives CASSLSPLNTEAFF.

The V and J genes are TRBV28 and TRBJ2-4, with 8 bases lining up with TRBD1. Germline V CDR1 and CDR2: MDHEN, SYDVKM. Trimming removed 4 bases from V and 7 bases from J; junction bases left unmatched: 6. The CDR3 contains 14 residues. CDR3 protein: CASSSRQGLNIQYF. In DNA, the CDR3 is TGTGCCAGCAGTTCCAGACAGGGGTTGAACATTCAGTACTTC.

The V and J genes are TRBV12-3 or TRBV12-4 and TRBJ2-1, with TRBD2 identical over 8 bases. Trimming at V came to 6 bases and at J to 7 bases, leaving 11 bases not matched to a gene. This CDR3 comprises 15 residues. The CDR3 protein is CASSDGGLGPNEQFF. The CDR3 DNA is TGTGCCAGCAGCGATGGGGGACTAGGTCCTAATGAGCAGTTCTTC.

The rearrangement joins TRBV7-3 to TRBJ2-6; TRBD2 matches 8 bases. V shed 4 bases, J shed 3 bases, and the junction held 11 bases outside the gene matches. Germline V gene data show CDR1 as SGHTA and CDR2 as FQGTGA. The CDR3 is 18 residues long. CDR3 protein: CASSSRTSGGYGANVLTF. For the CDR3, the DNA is TGTGCCAGCAGCTCCCGTACTAGCGGCGGGTATGGGGCCAACGTCCTGACTTTC.

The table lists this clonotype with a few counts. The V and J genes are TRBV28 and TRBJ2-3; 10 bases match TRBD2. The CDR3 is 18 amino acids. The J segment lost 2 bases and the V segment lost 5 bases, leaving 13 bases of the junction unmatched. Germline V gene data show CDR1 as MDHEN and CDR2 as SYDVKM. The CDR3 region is CASSLTQGLAMNTDTQYF. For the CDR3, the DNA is TGTGCCAGCAGTCTAACCCAGGGACTAGCGATGAACACAGATACGCAGTATTTT.

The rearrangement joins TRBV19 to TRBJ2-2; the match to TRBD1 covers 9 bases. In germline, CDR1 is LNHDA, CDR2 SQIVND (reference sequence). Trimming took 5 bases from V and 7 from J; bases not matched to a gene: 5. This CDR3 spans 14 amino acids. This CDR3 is CASSWDRDYGELFF. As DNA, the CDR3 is TGTGCCAGTAGTTGGGACAGGGATTACGGGGAGCTGTTTTTT.

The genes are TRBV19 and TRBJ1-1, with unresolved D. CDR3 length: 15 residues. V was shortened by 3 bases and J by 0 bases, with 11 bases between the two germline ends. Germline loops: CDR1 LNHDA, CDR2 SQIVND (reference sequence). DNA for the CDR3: TGTGCCAGTAGTATTGAGGCAGATCTGAACACTGAAGCTTTCTTT. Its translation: CASSIEADLNTEAFF. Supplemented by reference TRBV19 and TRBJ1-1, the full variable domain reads DGGITQSPKYLFRKEGQNVTLSCEQNLNHDAMYWYRQDPGQGLRLIYYSQIVNDFQKGDIAEGYSVSREKKESFPLTVTSAQKNPTAFYLCASSIEADLNTEAFFGQGTRLTVV.

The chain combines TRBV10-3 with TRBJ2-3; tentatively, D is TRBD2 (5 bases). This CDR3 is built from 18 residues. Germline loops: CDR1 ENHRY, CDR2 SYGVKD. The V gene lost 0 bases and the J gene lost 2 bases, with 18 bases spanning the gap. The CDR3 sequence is CAISESRSDHRDTDTQYF. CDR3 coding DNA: TGTGCCATCAGTGAGTCGAGGTCAGACCACCGGGACACAGATACGCAGTATTTT.

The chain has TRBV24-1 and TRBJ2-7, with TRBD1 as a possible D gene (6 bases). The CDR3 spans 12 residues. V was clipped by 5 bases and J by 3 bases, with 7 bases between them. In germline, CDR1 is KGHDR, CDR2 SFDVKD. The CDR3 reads CATSVGGYEQYF. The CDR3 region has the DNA TGTGCCACCAGTGTAGGGGGCTACGAGCAGTACTTC.

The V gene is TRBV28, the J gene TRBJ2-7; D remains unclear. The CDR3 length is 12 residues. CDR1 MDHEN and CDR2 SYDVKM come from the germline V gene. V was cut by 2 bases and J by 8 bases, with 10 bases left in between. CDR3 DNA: TGTGCCAGCAGTTTAGACGAGGATCAGCAGTACTTC. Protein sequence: CASSLDEDQQYF. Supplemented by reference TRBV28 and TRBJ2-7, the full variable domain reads DVKVTQSSRYLVKRTGEKVFLECVQDMDHENMFWYRQDPGLGLRLIYFSYDVKMKEKGDIPEGYSVSREKKERFSLILESASTNQTSMYLCASSLDEDQQYFGPGTRLTVT.

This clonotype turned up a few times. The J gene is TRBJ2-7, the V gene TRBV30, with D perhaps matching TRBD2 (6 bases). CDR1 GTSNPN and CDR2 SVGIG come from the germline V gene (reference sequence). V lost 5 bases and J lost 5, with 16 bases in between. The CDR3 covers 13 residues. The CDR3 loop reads CAWGGSNSDEQYF. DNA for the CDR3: TGTGCCTGGGGAGGGTCAAACTCGGACGAGCAGTACTTC.

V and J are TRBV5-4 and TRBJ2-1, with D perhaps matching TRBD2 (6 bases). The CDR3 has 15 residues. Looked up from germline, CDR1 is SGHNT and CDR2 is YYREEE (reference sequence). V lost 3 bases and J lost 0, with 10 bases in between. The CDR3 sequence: CASSSTSISYNEQFF. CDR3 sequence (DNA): TGTGCCAGCAGCTCGACTAGTATCTCCTACAATGAGCAGTTCTTC.

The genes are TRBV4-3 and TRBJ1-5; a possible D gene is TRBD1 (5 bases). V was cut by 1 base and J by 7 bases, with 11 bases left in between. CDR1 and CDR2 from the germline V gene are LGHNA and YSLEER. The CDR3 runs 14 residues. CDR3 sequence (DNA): TGCGCCAGCAGCCAAGTGCTAGGGGAGCAGCCCCAGCATTTT. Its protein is CASSQVLGEQPQHF.

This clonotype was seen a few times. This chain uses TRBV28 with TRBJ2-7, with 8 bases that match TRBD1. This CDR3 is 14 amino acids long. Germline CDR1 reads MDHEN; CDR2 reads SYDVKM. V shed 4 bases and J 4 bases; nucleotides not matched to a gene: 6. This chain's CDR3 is CASSSRTGQYEQYF. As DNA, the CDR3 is TGTGCCAGCAGTTCAAGGACAGGGCAGTACGAGCAGTACTTC.

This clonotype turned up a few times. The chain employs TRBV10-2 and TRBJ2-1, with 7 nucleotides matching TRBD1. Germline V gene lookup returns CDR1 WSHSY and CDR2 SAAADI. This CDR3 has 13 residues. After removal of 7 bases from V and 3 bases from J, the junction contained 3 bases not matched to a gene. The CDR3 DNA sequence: TGCGCCAGCACAAGACAGGGCTACAATGAGCAGTTCTTC. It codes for CASTRQGYNEQFF.

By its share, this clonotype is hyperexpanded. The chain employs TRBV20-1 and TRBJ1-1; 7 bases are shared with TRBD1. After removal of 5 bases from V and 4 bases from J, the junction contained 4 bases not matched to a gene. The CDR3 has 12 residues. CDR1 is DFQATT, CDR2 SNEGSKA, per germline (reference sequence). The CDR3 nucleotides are TGCAGTGCTGGGGACAGTGGCACTGAAGCTTTCTTT. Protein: CSAGDSGTEAFF.

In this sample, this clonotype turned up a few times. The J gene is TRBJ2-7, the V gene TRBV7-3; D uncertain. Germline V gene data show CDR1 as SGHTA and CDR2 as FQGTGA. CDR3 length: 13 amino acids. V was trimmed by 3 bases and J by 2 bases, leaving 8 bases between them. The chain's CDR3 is CASSFGPTYEQYF. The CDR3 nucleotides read TGTGCCAGCAGCTTCGGACCCACCTACGAGCAGTACTTC.

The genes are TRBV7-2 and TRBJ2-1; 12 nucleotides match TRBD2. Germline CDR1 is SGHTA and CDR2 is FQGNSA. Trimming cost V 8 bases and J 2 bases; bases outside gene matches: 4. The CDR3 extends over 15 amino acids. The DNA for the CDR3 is TGTGCCAGCTCTAGCGGGGGGGCCACCTACAATGAGCAGTTCTTC. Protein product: CASSSGGATYNEQFF.

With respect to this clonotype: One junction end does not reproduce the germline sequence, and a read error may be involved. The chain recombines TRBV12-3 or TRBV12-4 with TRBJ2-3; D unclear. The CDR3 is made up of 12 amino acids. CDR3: CASSLSTHTQYF. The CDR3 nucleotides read TGTGCCAGCAGTTTGAGCACACATACGCAGTATTTT.

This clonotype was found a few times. The DNA of the CDR3 is TGTGCCAGCAGCAAACTTACGGGGGCGGCGGGCTACACCTTC. Protein: CASSKLTGAAGYTF. The genes are TRBV21-1 and TRBJ1-2; the table gives TRBD1 as D, unverified against the DNA. TRBV21-1 is noted as a pseudogene. The CDR3 runs to 14 residues.

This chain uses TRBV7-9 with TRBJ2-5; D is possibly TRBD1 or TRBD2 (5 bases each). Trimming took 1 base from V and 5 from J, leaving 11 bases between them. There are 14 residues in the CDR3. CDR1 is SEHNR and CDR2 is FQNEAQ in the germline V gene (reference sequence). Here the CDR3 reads CASSLVYGTETQYF. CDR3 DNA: TGTGCCAGCAGCTTAGTTTACGGGACCGAGACCCAGTACTTC.

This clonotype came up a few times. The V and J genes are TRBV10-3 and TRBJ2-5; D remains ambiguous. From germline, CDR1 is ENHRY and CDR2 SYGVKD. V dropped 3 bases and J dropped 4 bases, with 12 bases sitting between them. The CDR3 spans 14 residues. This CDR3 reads CAISDGPSGETQYF. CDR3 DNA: TGTGCCATCAGTGACGGACCCTCCGGAGAGACCCAGTACTTC.